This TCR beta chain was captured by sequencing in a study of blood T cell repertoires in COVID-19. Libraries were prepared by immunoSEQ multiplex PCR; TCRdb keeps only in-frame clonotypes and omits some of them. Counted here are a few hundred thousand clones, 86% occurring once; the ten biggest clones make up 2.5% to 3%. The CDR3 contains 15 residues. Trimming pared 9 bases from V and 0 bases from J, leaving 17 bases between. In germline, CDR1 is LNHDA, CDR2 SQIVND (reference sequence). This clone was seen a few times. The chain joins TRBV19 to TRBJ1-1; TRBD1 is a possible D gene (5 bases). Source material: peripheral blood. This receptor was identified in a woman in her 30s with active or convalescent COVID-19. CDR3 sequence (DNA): TGTGCCAGGGGGATCAGGGTCAACATGAACACTGAAGCTTTCTTT. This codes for CARGIRVNMNTEAFF. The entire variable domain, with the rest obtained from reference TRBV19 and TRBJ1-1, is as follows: DGGITQSPKYLFRKEGQNVTLSCEQNLNHDAMYWYRQDPGQGLRLIYYSQIVNDFQKGDIAEGYSVSREKKESFPLTVTSAQKNPTAFYLCARGIRVNMNTEAFFGQGTRLTVV.